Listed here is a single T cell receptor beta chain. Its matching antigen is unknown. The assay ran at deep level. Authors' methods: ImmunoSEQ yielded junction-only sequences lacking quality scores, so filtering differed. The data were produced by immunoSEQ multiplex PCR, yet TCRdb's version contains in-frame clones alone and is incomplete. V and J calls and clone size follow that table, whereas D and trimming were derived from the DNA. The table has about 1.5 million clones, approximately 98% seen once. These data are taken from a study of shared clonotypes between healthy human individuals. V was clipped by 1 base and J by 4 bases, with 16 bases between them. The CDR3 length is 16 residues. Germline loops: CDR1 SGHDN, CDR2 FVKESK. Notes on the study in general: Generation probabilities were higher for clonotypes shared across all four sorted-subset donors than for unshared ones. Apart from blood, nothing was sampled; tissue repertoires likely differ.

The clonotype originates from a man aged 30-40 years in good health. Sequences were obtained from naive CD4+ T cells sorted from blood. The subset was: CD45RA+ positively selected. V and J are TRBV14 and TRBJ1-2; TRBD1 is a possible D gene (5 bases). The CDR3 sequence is CASSQVGEDQTYGYTF. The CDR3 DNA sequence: TGTGCCAGCAGCCAAGTAGGGGAGGATCAAACCTATGGCTACACCTTC.